This entry features one TCR beta chain sequence. The antigen remains unidentified. Profiled with immunoSEQ multiplex PCR; TCRdb holds only in-frame clones, not every one. The data hold some 150,000 clones, with about nine tenths observed a single time. This sample was taken from a study of T cell responses to AZD1222 COVID-19 vaccine. Study-wide points: Mostly white British, mostly female donors; authors suggested clonal diversity may be underestimated. Across spike, vaccine-associated CD4 TCRs were found, dominant at 160-218 and 743-854. Reportedly, nearly half of unique spike TCRs recognized epitopes outside B.1.351/B.1.1.7 mutations.

The CDR3 contains 13 residues. J gave up 6 bases and V 1 base, and 3 bases lay outside the gene matches. The germline V gene has CDR1 SGHDT and CDR2 YYEEEE. Pooling was applied to second doses at about 4 or about 12 weeks. The chain is built from TRBV5-6 and TRBJ1-1, with 7 bases aligning to TRBD1. This receptor was taken from an adult who received the AZD1222 COVID-19 vaccine. The specimen comprised peripheral blood, sampled 28 days after the second AZD1222 dose. CDR3 nucleotide sequence: TGTGCCAGCAGCTTGCCAGGGGGGGCTGAAGCTTTCTTT. Amino acid sequence: CASSLPGGAEAFF.